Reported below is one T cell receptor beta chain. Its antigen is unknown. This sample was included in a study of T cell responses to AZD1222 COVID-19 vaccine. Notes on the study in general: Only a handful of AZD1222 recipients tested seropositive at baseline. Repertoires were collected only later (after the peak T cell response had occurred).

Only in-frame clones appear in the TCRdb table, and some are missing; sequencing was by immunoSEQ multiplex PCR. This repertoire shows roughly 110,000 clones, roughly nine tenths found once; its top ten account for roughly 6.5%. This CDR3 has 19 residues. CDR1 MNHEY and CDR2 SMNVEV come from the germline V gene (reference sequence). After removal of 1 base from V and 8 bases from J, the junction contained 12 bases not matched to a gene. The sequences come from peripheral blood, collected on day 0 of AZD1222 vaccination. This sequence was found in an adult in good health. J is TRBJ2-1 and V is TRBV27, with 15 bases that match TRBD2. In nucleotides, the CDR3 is TGTGCCAGCAGTTTATTCTCCGGACTAGCGGGAGGGAGCGAAGATGAGCAGTTCTTC. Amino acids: CASSLFSGLAGGSEDEQFF.